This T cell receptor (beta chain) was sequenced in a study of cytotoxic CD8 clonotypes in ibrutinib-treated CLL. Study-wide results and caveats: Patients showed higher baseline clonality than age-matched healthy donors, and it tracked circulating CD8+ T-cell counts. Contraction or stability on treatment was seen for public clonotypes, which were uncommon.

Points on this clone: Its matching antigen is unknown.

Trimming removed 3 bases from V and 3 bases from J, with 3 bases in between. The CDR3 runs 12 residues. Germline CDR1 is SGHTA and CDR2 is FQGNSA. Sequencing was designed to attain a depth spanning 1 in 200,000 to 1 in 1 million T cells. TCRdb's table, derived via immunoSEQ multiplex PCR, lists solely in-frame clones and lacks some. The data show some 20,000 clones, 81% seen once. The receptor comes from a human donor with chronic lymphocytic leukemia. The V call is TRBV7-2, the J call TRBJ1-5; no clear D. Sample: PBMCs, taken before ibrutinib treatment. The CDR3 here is CASSFSNQPQHF. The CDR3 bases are TGTGCCAGCAGCTTCTCCAATCAGCCCCAGCATTTT.